The 2 T cell receptor beta chains presented below share a single source sample, sequenced in a study of blood T cell repertoires in COVID-19. TCRdb's copy holds only in-frame clones and misses some; the assay was immunoSEQ multiplex PCR. Counted here are some 100,000 clones, almost 90% occurring once; the ten biggest clones make up roughly 8.1%. Sequencing input: peripheral blood. These receptors came from a woman in her 70s with acute or convalescent COVID-19.

This clone showed up just a few times. The J gene is TRBJ1-3, the V gene TRBV4-1, with 9 bases that match TRBD1. Trimming removed 3 bases from V and 2 bases from J; junction bases left unmatched: 8. Germline V gives CDR1 MGHRA, CDR2 YSYEKL. CDR3 length: 17 residues. Here the CDR3 reads CASSHTTGTGTGNTIYF. Written as DNA, the CDR3 is TGCGCCAGCAGCCACACAACGGGGACAGGGACTGGAAACACCATATATTTT.

The chain uses TRBV2 and TRBJ2-7; a weak D match, TRBD2 (5 bases). In germline, CDR1 is SNHLY, CDR2 FYNNEI. Trimming pared 3 bases from V and 2 bases from J, leaving 17 bases between. This CDR3 has 16 residues. CDR3: CASSERGRNPTYEQYF. The CDR3, as DNA: TGTGCCAGCAGTGAGCGTGGGAGAAACCCAACCTACGAGCAGTACTTC.